The next 3 T cell receptor beta chains were all read from a single sample in a study of technical replicates of blood from several donors. The method was immunoSEQ multiplex PCR; TCRdb's version includes in-frame clones alone and lacks a portion of them. The sample includes tens of thousands of clones, 92% of them seen just once. The sequenced sample was T cells isolated from PBMCs. These receptors were collected from a human donor in good health.

This chain connects TRBV27 to TRBJ1-2; maybe TRBD1 (5 bases). CDR3 length equals 13 residues. Germline assignment: CDR1 MNHEY and CDR2 SMNVEV (reference sequence). V shed 2 bases and J shed 6 bases, with 10 bases lying between them. The CDR3 sequence: CASSLGRAHGYTF. CDR3 nucleotide sequence: TGTGCCAGCAGTTTAGGCAGGGCCCATGGCTACACCTTC.

This clone was recorded once. The CDR3 here is CASSLASGANYGYTF. The CDR3 DNA sequence: TGTGCCAGCAGCTTAGCATCAGGTGCTAACTATGGCTACACCTTC. The rearrangement uses TRBV7-8 and TRBJ1-2; D unresolved. The CDR3 sequence is 15 residues long. Trimming pared 0 bases from V and 0 bases from J, leaving 8 bases between. Germline assignment: CDR1 SGHVS and CDR2 FQNEAQ. Drawing the rest from reference TRBV7-8 and TRBJ1-2, the complete variable domain is GAGVSQSPRYKVAKRGQDVALRCDPISGHVSLFWYQQALGQGPEFLTYFQNEAQLDKSGLPSDRFFAERPEGSVSTLKIQRTQQEDSAVYLCASSLASGANYGYTFGSGTRLTVV.

The chain is built from TRBV7-2 and TRBJ2-1; 10 bases fit TRBD2. The V gene end was trimmed by 2 bases and the J gene end by 1 base; junction bases not matched to a gene: 5. The CDR3 has 17 residues. CDR1 is SGHTA and CDR2 is FQGNSA in the germline V gene. CDR3 region: CASSLRSGRWSYNEQFF. In DNA form, the CDR3 reads TGTGCCAGCAGCTTACGTAGCGGGAGGTGGTCCTACAATGAGCAGTTCTTC.